The sequence of this TCR beta chain was determined in a study of shared clonotypes between healthy human individuals. Per the germline V gene, CDR1 is SGHDT and CDR2 is YYEEEE. Trimming removed 0 bases at V and 5 bases at J, with 8 bases between. The CDR3 sequence is 13 residues long. Sequencing was performed with immunoSEQ multiplex PCR; in TCRdb, only in-frame clones are kept and a portion is missing. Among 1.5 million to 2.5 million clones listed, about 94% were seen once. Terminally differentiated effector memory CD45RA+ cells were excluded from the naive CD8 cells, which were CD45RO-negative and positively selected for CCR7. On this clone itself: The sample has other DNA sequences that encode this CDR3 too.

The sequencing sample was made of naive CD8+ T cells sorted from blood. This TCR derives from a man in his late teens or twenties in good health. This chain joins TRBV5-6 and TRBJ1-1; unclear D gene. The CDR3 region has the DNA TGTGCCAGCAGCTTGGGCCTTGGGACTGAAGCTTTCTTT. Translation: CASSLGLGTEAFF.